The rows below give T cell receptor beta chains drawn from one sample of a study of long-term antiretroviral therapy in people with HIV. This table comes from immunoSEQ multiplex PCR, and its TCRdb copy is limited to in-frame clones, with some not included. The table lists 30,000 to 40,000 clones, 75% to 90% of them singletons. Sequencing was performed on unsorted PBMCs, taken just before starting antiretroviral therapy. These receptors originate from a woman younger than 30 with HIV. The CDR3 runs from the conserved cysteine through the conserved F or W. The D gene is left open where the match is weak. Size values are once, few and many counts, or a class for expanded clones, and some rows have none.

>TRBJ2-6|TRBV5-6|NA|NA
CASSLGGGLAGANVLTF
TGTGCCAGCAGCTTGGGCGGGGGCTTGGCTGGGGCCAACGTCCTGACTTTC
>TRBJ1-5|TRBV7-9|NA|NA
CASSLEGGSQPQHF
TGTGCCAGCAGCTTAGAGGGGGGCAGTCAGCCCCAGCATTTT
>TRBJ2-7|TRBV14|NA|NA
CASRGEGSLYEQYF
TGTGCCAGCAGGGGTGAGGGATCCCTCTACGAGCAGTACTTC
>TRBJ1-5|TRBV28|NA|NA
CASSLGEQPQHF
TGTGCCAGCAGTTTGGGTGAACAGCCCCAGCATTTT
>TRBJ2-1|TRBV7-3|NA|NA
CASSPTRTGYNEQFF
TGTGCCAGCAGCCCGACCCGGACTGGATACAATGAGCAGTTCTTC
>TRBJ2-1|TRBV28|NA|NA
CASSSTSPPWSEFF
TGTGCCAGCAGCTCCACCTCCCCCCCGTGGTCGGAGTTCTTC
>TRBJ1-1|TRBV27|NA|NA
CASRLSSLQENTEAFF
TGTGCCAGCAGGTTAAGCAGCCTACAGGAAAACACTGAAGCTTTCTTT
>TRBJ2-7|TRBV28|NA|NA
CASSLVNYEQYF
TGTGCCAGCAGTTTAGTAAACTACGAGCAGTACTTC
>TRBJ2-5|TRBV29-1|NA|NA
CSVGGLETQYF
TGCAGCGTGGGGGGGCTGGAGACCCAGTACTTC
>TRBJ2-1|TRBV11-2|NA|NA
CASSPHPHQRHNEQFF
TGTGCCAGCAGCCCCCATCCCCACCAGCGACACAATGAGCAGTTCTTC
>TRBJ2-5|TRBV15|NA|NA
CATRFDREGQETQYF
TGTGCCACCAGGTTCGACAGGGAGGGTCAAGAGACCCAGTACTTC
>TRBJ2-5|TRBV5-1|NA|NA
CASSLEARVGETQYF
TGCGCCAGCAGCTTGGAAGCCAGAGTAGGAGAGACCCAGTACTTC
>TRBJ2-5|TRBV29-1|TRBD2|once
CSVEPFGLAAKTQYF
TGCAGCGTTGAACCCTTTGGACTAGCTGCCAAGACCCAGTACTTC
>TRBJ2-1|TRBV14|NA|NA
CASSPYYNEQFF
TGTGCCAGCAGCCCTTACTACAATGAGCAGTTCTTC
>TRBJ2-7|TRBV7-9|TRBD1|NA
CASSSRRDRDYEQYF
TGTGCCAGCAGCTCAAGGCGGGACAGGGACTACGAGCAGTACTTC
>TRBJ2-4|TRBV27|NA|NA
CASSLGHWGIQYF
TGTGCCAGCAGTTTGGGACATTGGGGCATTCAGTACTTC
>TRBJ2-7|TRBV5-1|TRBD2|NA
CASSLSGTSDGQYF
TGCGCCAGCAGCTTAAGCGGGACCTCGGACGGGCAGTACTTC
>TRBJ2-7|TRBV9|NA|medium-sized
CASSVDLRTYEQYF
TGTGCCAGCAGCGTAGATCTTCGGACCTACGAGCAGTACTTC
>TRBJ2-1|TRBV27|TRBD2|NA
CASTLGLAGSNEQFF
TGTGCCAGCACCCTCGGACTAGCGGGATCCAATGAGCAGTTCTTC
>TRBJ2-1|TRBV7-9|NA|NA
CASSHQGGGGLINEQFF
TGTGCCAGCAGCCACCAGGGAGGGGGAGGGTTGATCAATGAGCAGTTCTTC
>TRBJ2-7|TRBV7-6|NA|NA
CASSPQRGGSYEQYF
TGTGCCAGCAGCCCCCAAAGGGGCGGGTCCTACGAGCAGTACTTC
>TRBJ2-7|TRBV11-2|NA|NA
CASSLGHLGRQYF
TGTGCCAGCAGCTTGGGGCATTTGGGGCGGCAGTACTTC
>TRBJ2-7|TRBV10-1|TRBD2|NA
CASSSGLGWNEQYF
TGCGCCAGCAGCAGCGGACTAGGGTGGAACGAGCAGTACTTC
>TRBJ2-1|TRBV7-8|NA|few
CASSLALGGFGLDEQFF
TGTGCCAGCAGCTTAGCCTTGGGGGGTTTTGGTCTCGATGAGCAGTTCTTC
>TRBJ2-5|TRBV25-1|NA|NA
CASSEGVGTLIETQYF
TGTGCCAGCAGTGAAGGGGTAGGGACCTTGATTGAGACCCAGTACTTC
>TRBJ1-1|TRBV2|NA|NA
CASSGDTMNTEAFF
TGTGCCAGCAGTGGGGACACCATGAACACTGAAGCTTTCTTT
>TRBJ2-1|TRBV15|NA|NA
CATSPPLGDNSYNEQFF
TGTGCCACCAGCCCCCCCCTCGGGGACAACTCCTACAATGAGCAGTTCTTC
>TRBJ2-5|TRBV11-3|NA|NA
CASSLGGVEKETQYF
TGTGCCAGCAGCTTAGGGGGGGTTGAGAAAGAGACCCAGTACTTC
>TRBJ2-1|TRBV5-6|NA|NA
CASSSAGALYNEQFF
TGTGCCAGCAGCTCCGCAGGGGCGCTTTACAATGAGCAGTTCTTC
>TRBJ2-1|TRBV2|TRBD2|once
CASSEWGLAGAGEQFF
TGTGCCAGCAGCGAGTGGGGACTAGCGGGAGCCGGGGAGCAGTTCTTC
>TRBJ2-3|TRBV9|NA|NA
CASSATSTPTQYF
TGTGCCAGCAGCGCCACTAGTACCCCCACGCAGTATTTT
>TRBJ2-3|TRBV5-1|NA|NA
CASSLGQARGADTQYF
TGCGCCAGCAGCTTGGGACAGGCCCGGGGGGCAGATACGCAGTATTTT
>TRBJ2-3|TRBV13|NA|NA
CASNSQRDTQYF
TGTGCCAGCAACTCCCAGAGAGATACGCAGTATTTT
>TRBJ2-7|TRBV5-4|NA|NA
CASSLEDGQYEQYF
TGTGCCAGCAGCTTGGAAGACGGCCAATACGAGCAGTACTTC
>TRBJ2-1|TRBV2|TRBD1|NA
CASSPQGFNEQFF
TGTGCCAGCAGTCCACAGGGGTTCAATGAGCAGTTCTTC
>TRBJ2-6|TRBV5-1|TRBD2|NA
CASSLTSGASGANVLTF
TGCGCCAGCAGCTTGACTAGCGGAGCCTCTGGGGCCAACGTCCTGACTTTC
>TRBJ1-1|TRBV9|NA|NA
CASSGRRTEAFF
TGTGCCAGCAGTGGTAGACGGACTGAAGCTTTCTTT